This T cell receptor (beta chain) was documented in a study of lymphopenia after photon versus proton radiotherapy. General observations from the study: A bigger post-nadir fall in TCR diversity correlated inversely with survival time in deceased patients. Better survival with proton therapy was suggested as possible, not demonstrated. Post-nadir diversity loss with photons came from oligoclonal expansion, particularly CD8+ Temra cells.

Comment on this clone: Its antigen is currently unknown.

The CDR3 covers 16 residues. Germline V lookup: CDR1 WSHSY, CDR2 SAAADI. The V gene end was trimmed by 7 bases and the J gene end by 2 bases; junction bases not matched to a gene: 6. Method: immunoSEQ multiplex PCR; TCRdb's copy keeps in-frame clones and lacks some. This sample has about 39,000 clones, with 92% found just once. Material: peripheral blood, obtained from a patient treated with photon-based radiotherapy. The chain combines TRBV10-2 with TRBJ2-1; 12 bases line up with TRBD2. The receptor comes from a man aged 55 to 70 with cholangiocarcinoma. The CDR3 spells CASTASSGGAYNEQFF. The CDR3, as DNA: TGCGCCAGCACTGCCTCTAGCGGGGGGGCCTACAATGAGCAGTTCTTC.